The rows below give T cell receptor beta chains drawn from one sample of a study of immune evolution from preneoplasia to lung adenocarcinoma. Sequencing used immunoSEQ multiplex PCR; TCRdb keeps in-frame clones, though not all of them. The repertoire holds fewer than 8,500 clones, with 70% to 80% as singletons. Sequenced material: FFPE minimally invasive lung adenocarcinoma tissue. The receptors were gathered from a donor at least 70 years old with lung adenocarcinoma. Both conserved end residues are part of each CDR3. D genes are given only for firm matches. Clone size is given for some rows only: seen once, a few or many times, or a class if the clone is expanded.

D: NA; J: TRBJ2-6; size: NA; V: TRBV25-1; CDR3: CASSEHARGVNVLTF; DNA: TGTGCCAGCAGTGAACACGCCAGAGGAGTCAACGTCCTGACTTTC
D: TRBD2; J: TRBJ2-7; size: NA; V: TRBV6-1; CDR3: CASSEALWLADYSYEQYF; DNA: TGTGCCAGCAGTGAAGCGCTTTGGCTAGCGGACTACTCCTACGAGCAGTACTTC
D: TRBD2; J: TRBJ2-6; size: NA; V: TRBV6-1; CDR3: CASSEGRTSGISGANVLTF; DNA: TGTGCCAGCAGTGAAGGTAGGACTAGCGGGATCTCTGGGGCCAACGTCCTGACTTTC
D: NA; J: TRBJ1-5; size: NA; V: TRBV7-2; CDR3: CASSPNRARGGNQPQHF; DNA: TGTGCCAGCAGCCCCAATCGAGCCAGGGGAGGAAATCAGCCCCAGCATTTT
D: TRBD1; J: TRBJ1-1; size: NA; V: TRBV4-2; CDR3: CASSQGQGAYTEAFF; DNA: TGTGCCAGCAGCCAAGGACAGGGGGCGTACACTGAAGCTTTCTTT
D: TRBD1; J: TRBJ1-2; size: NA; V: TRBV4-2; CDR3: CASSPGTGVISELNYGYTF; DNA: TGTGCCAGCAGCCCCGGGACAGGGGTGATATCCGAACTAAACTATGGCTACACCTTC
D: NA; J: TRBJ1-4; size: NA; V: TRBV5-4; CDR3: CASSFTGFTNEKLFF; DNA: TGTGCCAGCAGTTTTACAGGGTTTACTAATGAAAAACTGTTTTTT
D: NA; J: TRBJ1-1; size: NA; V: TRBV9; CDR3: CASSFTQNTEAFF; DNA: TGTGCCAGCAGCTTTACTCAAAACACTGAAGCTTTCTTT
D: NA; J: TRBJ2-7; size: NA; V: TRBV28; CDR3: CASSLWQATYEQYF; DNA: TGTGCCAGCAGTTTATGGCAGGCTACCTACGAGCAGTACTTC
D: NA; J: TRBJ1-1; size: NA; V: TRBV2; CDR3: CASTLVGVRTEAFF; DNA: TGTGCCAGCACACTTGTCGGGGTCCGCACTGAAGCTTTCTTT
D: TRBD1; J: TRBJ1-4; size: few; V: TRBV6-5; CDR3: CASRDDRGTNEKLFF; DNA: TGTGCCAGCAGAGATGACAGGGGTACTAATGAAAAACTGTTTTTT
D: NA; J: TRBJ2-1; size: NA; V: TRBV29-1; CDR3: CSVELLTAALNEQFF; DNA: TGCAGCGTTGAACTTCTCACCGCGGCCCTTAATGAGCAGTTCTTC
D: NA; J: TRBJ1-3; size: NA; V: TRBV5-6; CDR3: CASSLGGRISSGNTIYF; DNA: TGTGCCAGCAGCTTGGGCGGCCGAATTAGCTCTGGAAACACCATATATTTT
D: TRBD1; J: TRBJ1-4; size: NA; V: TRBV28; CDR3: CASRSGTGLSGALEKLFF; DNA: TGTGCCAGCAGATCCGGGACAGGGCTTTCGGGCGCCTTGGAAAAACTGTTTTTT
D: NA; J: TRBJ2-2; size: NA; V: TRBV27; CDR3: CASGHTGARPGELFF; DNA: TGTGCCAGCGGACATACGGGCGCAAGACCCGGGGAGCTGTTTTTT
D: NA; J: TRBJ1-5; size: NA; V: TRBV19; CDR3: CASAYNSNQPQHF; DNA: TGTGCCAGCGCCTATAATAGCAATCAGCCCCAGCATTTT
D: NA; J: TRBJ2-1; size: NA; V: TRBV18; CDR3: CASSPVDYGSNEQFF; DNA: TGTGCCAGCTCACCAGTAGATTACGGGAGCAATGAGCAGTTCTTC
D: TRBD2; J: TRBJ2-7; size: once; V: TRBV7-9; CDR3: CASSLGGGEQYF; DNA: TGTGCCAGCAGCTTGGGGGGGGGCGAGCAGTACTTC
D: NA; J: TRBJ2-5; size: few; V: TRBV21-1; CDR3: CASSQRTGTLETQYF; DNA: TGTGCCAGCAGCCAACGGACAGGGACTTTGGAGACCCAGTACTTC
D: NA; J: TRBJ1-1; size: once; V: TRBV7-8; CDR3: CASSTQGGGITEAFF; DNA: TGTGCCAGCAGCACTCAGGGAGGGGGAATCACTGAAGCTTTCTTT
D: NA; J: TRBJ1-2; size: NA; V: TRBV5-4; CDR3: CASSSVDGGYTF; DNA: TGTGCCAGCAGCTCGGTGGATGGAGGCTACACCTTC
D: NA; J: TRBJ1-1; size: NA; V: TRBV10-1; CDR3: CATSRTVDTEAFF; DNA: TGCGCCACCAGCCGGACAGTAGACACTGAAGCTTTCTTT
D: NA; J: TRBJ1-5; size: NA; V: TRBV9; CDR3: CASSVVPGNPGNQPQHF; DNA: TGTGCCAGCAGCGTAGTTCCAGGGAACCCAGGGAATCAGCCCCAGCATTTT